These 4 T cell receptor beta chains were all obtained from the same sample, sequenced in a study of cytomegalovirus exposure and HLA in healthy donors. Primers: 60 Vbeta forward and 13 Jbeta reverse. Generated by immunoSEQ multiplex PCR, the TCRdb table keeps only in-frame clones and is missing some. There are under 200,000 clones in the sample; around 80% occur only once, and 1% lies in the top ten. Sequenced: PBMCs. Receptor source: a woman aged 50 to 60 in good health and CMV-seropositive.

In DNA form, the CDR3 reads TGTGCCAGCAGTAGGGAGGGAGCCCTTAGCAATCAGCCCCAGCATTTT. This gives the protein CASSREGALSNQPQHF. The chain carries TRBV2 and TRBJ1-5; no definite D call. Looked up from germline, CDR1 is SNHLY and CDR2 is FYNNEI. The V gene lost 5 bases and the J gene lost 0 bases, with 14 bases spanning the gap. This CDR3 comprises 16 residues.

This clone was counted a single time. The chain recombines TRBV5-6 with TRBJ1-6, with D tentatively TRBD1 (6 bases). Germline V lookup: CDR1 SGHDT, CDR2 YYEEEE. Between the trimmed V and J ends, which lost 0 bases and 7 bases, there was a span of 17 bases. The CDR3 is 17 residues long. The CDR3 coding sequence is TGTGCCAGCAGCTTGGACGACAGGCGGGCAACCAATTCACCCCTCCACTTT. Translation: CASSLDDRRATNSPLHF.

This sequence joins TRBV5-4 and TRBJ2-7, with a possible D match to TRBD2 (7 bases). Trimming stripped 3 bases from V and 3 bases from J, with 19 bases between. Germline V gene data show CDR1 as SGHNT and CDR2 as YYREEE (reference sequence). The CDR3 length is 16 residues. The DNA of the CDR3 is TGTGCCAGCAGCTCCCGGCGGGCGGGGGCGATCTACGAGCAGTACTTC. Translation gives CASSSRRAGAIYEQYF.

V gene TRBV7-9 combines with J gene TRBJ1-4; 7 bases align to TRBD1. The trim removed 4 bases at V and 7 bases at J, leaving 9 bases unmatched. Germline V gene sequence: CDR1 SEHNR, CDR2 FQNEAQ (reference sequence). This CDR3 comprises 15 residues. As DNA, the CDR3 is TGTGCCAGCAGCTCCGAGACAGGGAAGGCTGAAAAACTGTTTTTT. Its translation is CASSSETGKAEKLFF.